The 30 T cell receptor beta chains reported below all come from one sample, sequenced in a study of breast tumors, draining lymph nodes, adjacent tissues. TCRdb used MiXCR to reprocess the multiplex PCR reads, holding one entry per CDR3 protein. The sample includes some 170,000 distinct CDR3 sequences, approximately 30% seen only once; the top ten take 3.8%. Breast cancer patients provided tissue from their axillary draining lymph nodes. The sample taken for sequencing was axillary lymph node tissue. The receptors stem from a female donor with breast cancer. Some clones in this sample may be carry-over from other donors' samples.

This clonotype was seen repeatedly, ten times or more. The V gene is TRBV6-6, the J gene TRBJ1-5; perhaps TRBD1 as D (6 bases). The germline V gene encodes CDR1 MNHNY and CDR2 SVGAGI (reference sequence). The length of the CDR3 is 18 residues. V lost 5 bases and J 6 bases, leaving 26 bases between the germline ends. The CDR3 protein is CASSPSWGGAPESQPQHF. CDR3 nucleotides: TGTGCCAGCAGTCCCTCTTGGGGGGGGGCGCCGGAGAGTCAGCCCCAGCATTTT.

This clonotype was counted ten times or more. The chain employs TRBV6-1 and TRBJ2-3, with D possibly being TRBD1 (6 bases). From germline, CDR1 is MNHNS and CDR2 SASEGT. The CDR3 extends over 15 amino acids. Trimming removed 8 bases from V and 0 bases from J, with 15 bases in between. The CDR3 sequence is CASAVGGISTDTQYF. The CDR3 DNA follows: TGTGCCAGCGCTGTAGGGGGTATAAGCACAGATACGCAGTATTTT.

Ten or more counts support this clonotype. The chain combines TRBV5-8 with TRBJ2-5, with 7 bases matching TRBD2. Germline-derived CDR1 and CDR2 are SGHTS and YDEGEE. V was pared by 4 bases and J by 5 bases, with 14 bases of the junction left unmatched. This CDR3 region has 16 residues. The CDR3 DNA is TGTGCCAGCAGCGTAGGGTCGGACCCCGGGAGGGAGACCCAGTACTTC. Its protein product is CASSVGSDPGRETQYF.

This clonotype was seen repeatedly, ten times or more. V gene TRBV14 combines with J gene TRBJ2-6; D assignment may be TRBD1 or TRBD2 (5 bases each). V was clipped by 8 bases and J by 0 bases, with 14 bases between them. Germline CDR1 SGHDN, CDR2 FVKESK. The CDR3 spans 16 residues. The CDR3 protein is CASSRGSSSGANVLTF. In DNA, the CDR3 is TGTGCCAGCTCCCGGGGCTCCAGCTCTGGGGCCAACGTCCTGACTTTC. Supplemented by reference TRBV14 and TRBJ2-6, the full variable domain reads EAGVTQFPSHSVIEKGQTVTLRCDPISGHDNLYWYRRVMGKEIKFLLHFVKESKQDESGMPNNRFLAERTGGTYSTLKVQPAELEDSGVYFCASSRGSSSGANVLTFGAGSRLTVL.

With regard to this clonotype: The junction shows a germline mismatch at one end, possibly a read error. The chain recombines TRBV7-2 with TRBJ1-3; D is undetermined. The germline V gene has CDR1 SGHTA and CDR2 FQGNSA. The CDR3 length is 15 residues. The CDR3 loop is CASSPGTQSGNTIHF. The CDR3 region has the DNA TGTGCCAGCAGCCCTGGAACACAATCCGGAAACACCATACATTTT.

The chain carries TRBV12-5 and TRBJ1-1; D possibly corresponds to TRBD1 (6 bases). Germline-derived CDR1 and CDR2 are LGHNT and FRNRAP. This CDR3 is 13 amino acids long. Trimming took off 7 bases at V and 4 bases at J, with 13 bases between the two ends. The CDR3 DNA reads as TGTGCTAGTGCCGGGGGCGATCGCACTGAAGCTTTCTTT. It encodes CASAGGDRTEAFF.

This clonotype occurred many times. The chain carries TRBV13 and TRBJ1-5; unclear D gene. V was cut by 7 bases and J by 0 bases, with 16 bases left in between. The CDR3 spans 16 residues. CDR1 is PRHDT and CDR2 is FYEKMQ in the germline V gene (reference sequence). CDR3 nucleotides: TGTGCCAGCATCGCAGGCGGGCCGAATAGCAATCAGCCCCAGCATTTT. The encoded protein is CASIAGGPNSNQPQHF. Based on the CDR3 plus reference TRBV13 and TRBJ1-5, the full variable domain is AAGVIQSPRHLIKEKRETATLKCYPIPRHDTVYWYQQGPGQDPQFLISFYEKMQSDKGSIPDRFSAQQFSDYHSELNMSSLELGDSALYFCASIAGGPNSNQPQHFGDGTRLSIL.

This clonotype showed up many times. The chain is built from TRBV28 and TRBJ1-4, with 8 bases identical to TRBD1. CDR3 length equals 16 residues. Trimming removed 5 bases from V and 0 bases from J; junction bases left unmatched: 5. The germline CDR1 and CDR2 sequences are MDHEN and SYDVKM. The CDR3 spells CASSGTGFATNEKLFF. In DNA form, the CDR3 reads TGTGCCAGCAGTGGGACAGGTTTTGCAACTAATGAAAAACTGTTTTTT.

This clonotype was detected once. Likely a read error: the CDR3 ends without its conserved phenylalanine or tryptophan. This sequence joins TRBV9 and TRBJ1-3; D uncertain. The CDR3 contains 16 residues. Germline-derived CDR1 and CDR2 are SGDLS and YYNGEE. The CDR3 nucleotides are TGTGCCAGCAGTCCTGCCCTGGGCAGCTCTGGGAACACCATATATCTT. Its protein is CASSPALGSSGNTIYL.

This clonotype was counted between two and nine times. CDR3 bases: TGTGCCAGCAGCCGAGGGAAAACTGAAGCTTTCTTT. It specifies CASSRGKTEAFF. The genes are TRBV7-9 and TRBJ1-1; D call uncertain. CDR1 and CDR2 from the germline V gene are SEHNR and FQNEAQ (reference sequence). Trimming removed 5 bases at V and 5 bases at J, with 9 bases between. CDR3 length equals 12 residues.

This clonotype has only a few counts. A much larger clone sits a single nucleotide away, making a read error possible. The V gene is TRBV6-2 or TRBV6-3, the J gene TRBJ2-2; 10 bases line up with TRBD2. Germline trimming cut 5 bases from V and 3 bases from J; bases unmatched to any gene: 9. This CDR3 comprises 17 residues. The germline gives CDR1 MNHEY, CDR2 SVGEGT. CDR3 protein: CASSHIELAGDTGELFF. In DNA form, the CDR3 reads TGTGCCAGCAGTCACATCGAGCTAGCGGGAGACACCGGGGAGCTGTTTTTT.

The chain couples TRBV2 to TRBJ2-3; maybe TRBD1 (6 bases). This CDR3 is 15 amino acids long. V was clipped by 8 bases and J by 11 bases, with 26 bases between them. Germline lookup yields CDR1 SNHLY and CDR2 FYNNEI. The CDR3 nucleotides read TGTGCCAGCCGGCCCACAGGGATAACCTACAATGAGCAGTATTTT. This codes for CASRPTGITYNEQYF.

This clonotype was counted many times. The chain uses TRBV12-3 or TRBV12-4 and TRBJ2-7; possible D gene TRBD2, 6 bases. Trimming shortened V by 6 bases and J by 4 bases, and 16 bases separated the two germline ends. The CDR3 contains 14 residues. Written as DNA, the CDR3 is TGTGCCAGCAGGCAAGGGACTTCCTTGTACGAGCAGTACTTC. It encodes CASRQGTSLYEQYF.

This clonotype came up many times. This chain joins TRBV7-9 and TRBJ2-1, with 7 bases fitting TRBD1. The CDR3 sequence is 16 residues long. CDR1 and CDR2 from the germline V gene are SEHNR and FQNEAQ (reference sequence). Unmatched junction bases numbered 13, after V lost 1 base and J lost 10 bases. CDR3 coding DNA: TGTGCCAGCAGCTTAGTCAGTGGGCAGGGGGAACGAGAGCAGTTCTTC. Its translation is CASSLVSGQGEREQFF.

This clonotype was seen ten or more times. The rearrangement uses TRBV5-1 and TRBJ2-1; 7 bases match TRBD1. Germline trimming cut 2 bases from V and 7 bases from J; bases unmatched to any gene: 3. The CDR3 is made up of 13 amino acids. Germline values: CDR1 SGHRS, CDR2 YFSETQ. The CDR3 sequence: CASSFRGLNEQFF. CDR3 nucleotide sequence: TGCGCCAGCAGCTTTAGGGGGCTGAATGAGCAGTTCTTC.

The chain carries TRBV5-1 and TRBJ2-3; perhaps TRBD2 as D (7 bases). The CDR3 extends over 18 amino acids. V shed 0 bases and J shed 2 bases, with 19 bases lying between them. Germline V CDR1 and CDR2: SGHRS, YFSETQ. CDR3 sequence reads: CASSLEFQGRGTTDTQYF. DNA for the CDR3: TGCGCCAGCAGCTTGGAATTTCAGGGGAGGGGGACCACAGATACGCAGTATTTT.

This clonotype was counted many times. The CDR3 region has the DNA TGTGCCAGCAGTCGCGACGGGTGGGGGGGCTACGAGCAGTACTTC. It specifies CASSRDGWGGYEQYF. This rearrangement joins TRBV7-2 to TRBJ2-7; the match to TRBD2 covers 7 bases. V was clipped by 6 bases and J by 3 bases; unmatched bases: 11. CDR3 length: 15 amino acids. The germline gives CDR1 SGHTA, CDR2 FQGNSA.

This clonotype was detected many times. The chain combines TRBV18 with TRBJ2-2, with TRBD2 as a possible D gene (7 bases). Per germline, CDR1 KGHSH and CDR2 LQKENI. The V gene lost 3 bases and the J gene lost 6 bases, with 14 bases spanning the gap. The CDR3 is made up of 15 amino acids. The CDR3 loop is CASSPTRGGAGELFF. CDR3 nucleotide sequence: TGTGCCAGCTCACCGACAAGAGGGGGGGCCGGGGAGCTGTTTTTT.

About this clonotype: As the CDR3 is not closed by the conserved phenylalanine or tryptophan, this likely results from a read error. The J gene is TRBJ2-7, the V gene TRBV29-1, with D maybe TRBD1 (6 bases). The V gene's germline CDR1 is SQVTM and CDR2 ANQGSEA. Trimming removed 1 base from V and 3 bases from J, with 13 bases in between. The CDR3 spans 14 residues. The DNA of the CDR3 is TGCAGCGTTGAAGGGACAGAGACCTTCTACGAGCAGTACTCC. Its translation: CSVEGTETFYEQYS.

This clonotype was counted many times. CDR3 sequence: CASSQTGHWSQPQHF. The CDR3 DNA follows: TGCGCCAGCAGCCAAACGGGACATTGGAGTCAGCCCCAGCATTTT. The chain carries TRBV4-1 and TRBJ1-5; a possible D gene is TRBD1 (6 bases). The V end was cut by 2 bases, the J end by 6 bases, with 14 bases between. The germline V gene has CDR1 MGHRA and CDR2 YSYEKL. The CDR3 runs to 15 residues.

The chain recombines TRBV2 with TRBJ1-2; a weak D match, TRBD1 (5 bases). V was pared by 5 bases and J by 6 bases, with 16 bases between. The germline V gene has CDR1 SNHLY and CDR2 FYNNEI. The CDR3 contains 14 residues. CDR3 in DNA: TGTGCCAGCAGTAAAACCGGGGCAGGGAATGGCTACACCTTC. Its translation is CASSKTGAGNGYTF. Complete variable domain (other parts from reference TRBV2 and TRBJ1-2): EPEVTQTPSHQVTQMGQEVILRCVPISNHLYFYWYRQILGQKVEFLVSFYNNEISEKSEIFDDQFSVERPDGSNFTLKIRSTKLEDSAMYFCASSKTGAGNGYTFGSGTRLTVV.

With respect to this clonotype: The CDR3 does not close with the conserved phenylalanine or tryptophan, likely indicating a read error. Because the CDR3's place on the DNA is in doubt, the DNA is left out and the CDR3 is given as listed by TCRdb. This chain links TRBV29-1 with TRBJ1-6; the DNA was not compared with TRBD1, the D call given in the table. CDR1 is SQVTM, CDR2 ANQGSEA, per germline. The CDR3 sequence runs 10 residues, both termini included. The CDR3 is CSVGGGIIHL.

Remarks on this clonotype: Relative to the germline gene, one junction end is altered; a read error may explain this. The CDR3 is CSASGTSGTDTQHF. The DNA of the CDR3 is TGCAGTGCTTCCGGGACTAGCGGAACAGATACGCAACATTTT. V usage is TRBV20-1 and J usage is TRBJ2-3; 11 bases match TRBD2. This CDR3 contains 14 residues. The germline V gene encodes CDR1 DFQATT and CDR2 SNEGSKA (reference sequence).

This chain uses TRBV6-2 or TRBV6-3 with TRBJ1-5, with 8 bases that match TRBD1. V lost 7 bases to trimming and J lost 2 bases; unmatched junction nucleotides: 4. The CDR3 is 14 amino acids. Per the germline V gene, CDR1 is MNHEY and CDR2 is SVGEGT. For the CDR3, the DNA is TGTGCCAGCAAGACAGGGGAGGGCAATCAGCCCCAGCATTTT. Translated: CASKTGEGNQPQHF.

This clonotype was observed once. This chain joins TRBV19 and TRBJ1-5, with a tentative D call TRBD1 (5 bases). Germline CDR1 reads LNHDA; CDR2 reads SQIVND (reference sequence). This CDR3 contains 15 residues. The ends were cut back, 6 bases at V and 0 bases at J, with 12 bases in the middle. The CDR3 DNA reads TGTGCCAGTAGCGCCCGACAGTATAGCAATCAGCCCCAGCATTTT. Translating gives CASSARQYSNQPQHF.

This clonotype was counted at least ten times. This chain uses TRBV30 with TRBJ1-3; the D gene is possibly TRBD1 (5 bases). Germline CDR1 and CDR2: GTSNPN and SVGIG (reference sequence). CDR3 size: 14 residues. With 3 bases removed from V and 4 bases from J, the gap between germline ends came to 13 bases. Here the CDR3 DNA reads TGTGCCTGGAGGAGGGGAGGTGCCGGAAACACCATATATTTT. It translates to CAWRRGGAGNTIYF. Using reference TRBV30 and TRBJ1-3 for the parts outside the CDR3, the full variable domain is SQTIHQWPATLVQPVGSPLSLECTVEGTSNPNLYWYRQAAGRGLQLLFYSVGIGQISSEVPQNLSASRPQDRQFILSSKKLLLSDSGFYLCAWRRGGAGNTIYFGEGSWLTVV.

This clonotype has a count of ten or more. CDR3 in DNA: TGTGCCAGCAGCTTGAGTTACACTATCGGTTCCTACGAGCAGTACTTC. It translates to CASSLSYTIGSYEQYF. This chain uses TRBV5-8 with TRBJ2-7; no reliable D call. Germline assignment: CDR1 SGHTS and CDR2 YDEGEE. The CDR3 sequence is 16 residues long. Trimming removed 1 base from V and 1 base from J, with 15 bases in between.

J is TRBJ2-2 and V is TRBV29-1; 13 bases are shared with TRBD2. V lost 5 bases and J lost 14; bases outside the gene matches: 11. The germline CDR1 and CDR2 sequences are SQVTM and ANQGSEA. There are 14 residues in the CDR3. The CDR3: CSVRPGTSGARLFF. For the CDR3, the DNA is TGCAGCGTTAGGCCAGGGACTAGCGGGGCCAGACTGTTTTTT.

This clonotype has at least ten counts. This chain uses TRBV7-2 with TRBJ2-7, with D perhaps being TRBD1 or TRBD2 (5 bases each). The CDR3 has 15 amino acids. CDR1 SGHTA and CDR2 FQGNSA come from the germline V gene. V dropped 7 bases and J dropped 2 bases, with 18 bases sitting between them. CDR3 protein: CASTEGQGVPYEQYF. The CDR3 DNA reads as TGTGCCAGCACCGAGGGCCAGGGAGTCCCCTACGAGCAGTACTTC. The full variable domain, with the rest looked up from reference TRBV7-2 and TRBJ2-7, is GAGVSQSPSNKVTEKGKDVELRCDPISGHTALYWYRQSLGQGLEFLIYFQGNSAPDKSGLPSDRFSAERTGGSVSTLTIQRTQQEDSAVYLCASTEGQGVPYEQYFGPGTRLTVT.

This clonotype was detected ten times or more. This chain connects TRBV18 to TRBJ2-7; possible D gene TRBD2, 6 bases. V lost 3 bases and J 5 bases, leaving 20 bases between the germline ends. CDR3 size: 16 residues. Germline V gives CDR1 KGHSH, CDR2 LQKENI. The CDR3 region is CASSPLVGGTSDEQYF. CDR3 coding DNA: TGTGCCAGCTCACCTCTGGTTGGCGGGACCAGTGACGAGCAGTACTTC.